The rows below give T cell receptor beta chains drawn from one sample of a study of blood T cell repertoires in COVID-19. Sequenced by immunoSEQ multiplex PCR; TCRdb stores in-frame clones only, minus some. The table shows more than 250,000 clones, with about 89% occurring only once. Sequencing used peripheral blood. All receptors derive from a man younger than 35 who had recovered from COVID-19. Both conserved end residues are part of each CDR3. D genes are given only for firm matches. Rows give clone size only sometimes, using once, few, many, or a class for an expanded clone.

j_call: TRBJ1-1
v_call: TRBV7-9
d_call: TRBD1
clone_size: -
cdr3_aa: CASSVGQGDTEAFF
cdr3_nt: TGTGCCAGCAGCGTCGGACAGGGCGACACTGAAGCTTTCTTT

j_call: TRBJ2-1
v_call: TRBV7-3
d_call: -
clone_size: -
cdr3_aa: CASSSAHIPAYNEQFF
cdr3_nt: TGTGCCAGCAGCTCCGCACACATTCCTGCCTACAATGAGCAGTTCTTC

j_call: TRBJ2-1
v_call: TRBV3-1/TRBV3-2
d_call: TRBD2
clone_size: -
cdr3_aa: CASSRTSGGVEEQFF
cdr3_nt: TGTGCCAGCAGCCGGACTAGCGGGGGGGTGGAGGAGCAGTTCTTC

j_call: TRBJ2-7
v_call: TRBV3-1/TRBV3-2
d_call: TRBD1
clone_size: -
cdr3_aa: CASSPVRGSSYEQYF
cdr3_nt: TGTGCCAGCAGCCCCGTCAGGGGGAGCTCCTACGAGCAGTACTTC

j_call: TRBJ1-3
v_call: TRBV6-5
d_call: TRBD1
clone_size: -
cdr3_aa: CASSRTGAGNTIYF
cdr3_nt: TGTGCCAGCAGTAGGACAGGGGCTGGAAACACCATATATTTT

j_call: TRBJ2-1
v_call: TRBV25-1
d_call: TRBD2
clone_size: -
cdr3_aa: CASEVGLHNEQFF
cdr3_nt: TGTGCCAGCGAAGTGGGACTACACAATGAGCAGTTCTTC

j_call: TRBJ2-1
v_call: TRBV7-9
d_call: -
clone_size: -
cdr3_aa: CASSLKGQIYNEQFF
cdr3_nt: TGTGCCAGCAGCTTAAAGGGGCAGATCTACAATGAGCAGTTCTTC

j_call: TRBJ2-3
v_call: TRBV6-5
d_call: TRBD2
clone_size: -
cdr3_aa: CASGGGDTQYF
cdr3_nt: TGTGCCAGCGGGGGGGGAGATACGCAGTATTTT

j_call: TRBJ1-2
v_call: TRBV6-5
d_call: TRBD1
clone_size: -
cdr3_aa: CASTWTGGDYGYTF
cdr3_nt: TGTGCCAGCACTTGGACAGGGGGAGACTATGGCTACACCTTC

j_call: TRBJ2-7
v_call: TRBV18
d_call: -
clone_size: few
cdr3_aa: CASSIQPNSEQYF
cdr3_nt: TGTGCCAGCTCAATCCAGCCGAACAGCGAGCAGTACTTC

j_call: TRBJ2-7
v_call: TRBV13
d_call: TRBD2
clone_size: -
cdr3_aa: CASSSGLGAYEQYF
cdr3_nt: TGTGCCAGCAGCTCGGGACTAGGGGCATACGAGCAGTACTTC

j_call: TRBJ2-7
v_call: TRBV5-8
d_call: -
clone_size: -
cdr3_aa: CASSLEAADSYEQYF
cdr3_nt: TGTGCCAGCAGCTTGGAGGCAGCGGACTCCTACGAGCAGTACTTC

j_call: TRBJ2-7
v_call: TRBV7-9
d_call: TRBD1
clone_size: -
cdr3_aa: CASSRGQAHEQYF
cdr3_nt: TGTGCCAGCAGCAGGGGACAGGCCCACGAGCAGTACTTC

j_call: TRBJ2-2
v_call: TRBV9
d_call: -
clone_size: once
cdr3_aa: CASSEMTGYTGELFF
cdr3_nt: TGTGCCAGCAGCGAAATGACAGGTTACACCGGGGAGCTGTTTTTT

j_call: TRBJ1-5
v_call: TRBV7-2
d_call: -
clone_size: -
cdr3_aa: CASSYQGSAEPQHF
cdr3_nt: TGTGCCAGCAGCTATCAGGGGTCCGCGGAGCCCCAGCATTTT

j_call: TRBJ1-6
v_call: TRBV6-2/TRBV6-3
d_call: TRBD1
clone_size: -
cdr3_aa: CASSYHLGTGSSPLHF
cdr3_nt: TGTGCCAGCAGTTACCACCTAGGGACAGGGTCTTCACCCCTCCACTTT

j_call: TRBJ2-5
v_call: TRBV12-3/TRBV12-4
d_call: -
clone_size: -
cdr3_aa: CASSPTIWETQYF
cdr3_nt: TGTGCCAGCAGTCCGACTATTTGGGAGACCCAGTACTTC

j_call: TRBJ2-7
v_call: TRBV4-2
d_call: -
clone_size: -
cdr3_aa: CASSQGQVFGEQYF
cdr3_nt: TGTGCCAGCAGCCAAGGACAGGTCTTCGGCGAGCAGTACTTC

j_call: TRBJ1-1
v_call: TRBV11-3
d_call: TRBD1
clone_size: -
cdr3_aa: CASSFEAGQGQVLAFF
cdr3_nt: TGTGCCAGCAGCTTCGAAGCGGGACAGGGTCAGGTTTTGGCTTTCTTT

j_call: TRBJ2-1
v_call: TRBV5-6
d_call: TRBD2
clone_size: -
cdr3_aa: CASSWGLAGGLSSYNEQFF
cdr3_nt: TGTGCCAGCAGCTGGGGACTAGCGGGGGGTTTATCCTCCTACAATGAGCAGTTCTTC

j_call: TRBJ2-1
v_call: TRBV5-1
d_call: TRBD1
clone_size: -
cdr3_aa: CASSLDGQGAGEQFF
cdr3_nt: TGCGCCAGCAGCTTGGACGGACAGGGGGCAGGTGAGCAGTTCTTC

j_call: TRBJ2-7
v_call: TRBV6-2/TRBV6-3
d_call: TRBD1
clone_size: -
cdr3_aa: CASSRPRDSSYEQYF
cdr3_nt: TGTGCCAGCAGTCGCCCCCGGGACAGCTCCTACGAGCAGTACTTC

j_call: TRBJ1-3
v_call: TRBV9
d_call: TRBD1
clone_size: -
cdr3_aa: CASSGGTAGNTIYF
cdr3_nt: TGTGCCAGCAGCGGGGGGACAGCAGGAAACACCATATATTTT

j_call: TRBJ2-3
v_call: TRBV3-1/TRBV3-2
d_call: -
clone_size: once
cdr3_aa: CASSHARGTDTQYF
cdr3_nt: TGTGCCAGCAGCCATGCACGGGGCACAGATACGCAGTATTTT

j_call: TRBJ2-2
v_call: TRBV29-1
d_call: -
clone_size: -
cdr3_aa: CSVEEGQLNTGELFF
cdr3_nt: TGCAGCGTTGAAGAGGGGCAGTTAAACACCGGGGAGCTGTTTTTT

j_call: TRBJ1-1
v_call: TRBV11-3
d_call: -
clone_size: -
cdr3_aa: CASGQSMNTEAFF
cdr3_nt: TGTGCCAGCGGACAGAGTATGAACACTGAAGCTTTCTTT

j_call: TRBJ1-2
v_call: TRBV27
d_call: TRBD1
clone_size: -
cdr3_aa: CASRVQGAVDYGYTF
cdr3_nt: TGTGCCAGCAGGGTACAGGGGGCAGTTGACTATGGCTACACCTTC

j_call: TRBJ2-5
v_call: TRBV11-3
d_call: -
clone_size: -
cdr3_aa: CASSLGQMETQYF
cdr3_nt: TGTGCCAGCAGCTTAGGTCAAATGGAGACCCAGTACTTC

j_call: TRBJ2-2
v_call: TRBV5-4
d_call: -
clone_size: -
cdr3_aa: CASSLQGRDTGELFF
cdr3_nt: TGTGCCAGCAGCTTGCAAGGGCGGGACACCGGGGAGCTGTTTTTT

j_call: TRBJ1-2
v_call: TRBV7-9
d_call: -
clone_size: few
cdr3_aa: CASSLWSWDFSYGYTF
cdr3_nt: TGTGCCAGCAGCTTATGGTCTTGGGACTTTTCCTATGGCTACACCTTC

j_call: TRBJ2-5
v_call: TRBV6-2/TRBV6-3
d_call: -
clone_size: -
cdr3_aa: CASSYSLQETQYF
cdr3_nt: TGTGCCAGCAGTTACTCCCTCCAAGAGACCCAGTACTTC

j_call: TRBJ2-7
v_call: TRBV27
d_call: TRBD1
clone_size: few
cdr3_aa: CASSARGQGSSYEQYF
cdr3_nt: TGTGCCAGCAGTGCACGCGGACAGGGGTCCTCCTACGAGCAGTACTTC

j_call: TRBJ2-2
v_call: TRBV3-1/TRBV3-2
d_call: TRBD2
clone_size: -
cdr3_aa: CASSQSGGRAGELFF
cdr3_nt: TGTGCCAGCAGCCAGTCGGGGGGGCGAGCCGGGGAGCTGTTTTTT

j_call: TRBJ1-1
v_call: TRBV5-6
d_call: -
clone_size: -
cdr3_aa: CASSWRQMNTEAFF
cdr3_nt: TGTGCCAGCAGCTGGCGACAGATGAACACTGAAGCTTTCTTT

j_call: TRBJ1-1
v_call: TRBV3-1/TRBV3-2
d_call: -
clone_size: -
cdr3_aa: CASSQVISNTEAFF
cdr3_nt: TGTGCCAGCAGCCAAGTTATTTCTAACACTGAAGCTTTCTTT

j_call: TRBJ1-2
v_call: TRBV6-5
d_call: TRBD1
clone_size: -
cdr3_aa: CASSRTGGYGYTF
cdr3_nt: TGTGCCAGCAGTAGGACAGGGGGCTATGGCTACACCTTC

j_call: TRBJ1-5
v_call: TRBV3-1/TRBV3-2
d_call: -
clone_size: -
cdr3_aa: CASSQGSAGREPQHF
cdr3_nt: TGTGCCAGCAGCCAAGGATCGGCAGGGAGGGAGCCCCAGCATTTT

j_call: TRBJ2-3
v_call: TRBV9
d_call: -
clone_size: once
cdr3_aa: CASSVAVPPGTDTQYF
cdr3_nt: TGTGCCAGCAGCGTAGCTGTCCCTCCCGGCACAGATACGCAGTATTTT

j_call: TRBJ2-1
v_call: TRBV29-1
d_call: TRBD2
clone_size: -
cdr3_aa: CSATGASGRGSYNEQFF
cdr3_nt: TGCAGCGCCACCGGGGCTAGCGGGAGGGGCTCCTACAATGAGCAGTTCTTC

j_call: TRBJ2-7
v_call: TRBV18
d_call: TRBD1
clone_size: -
cdr3_aa: CASSRQGLGEQYF
cdr3_nt: TGTGCCAGCTCACGACAGGGTTTGGGCGAGCAGTACTTC

j_call: TRBJ2-1
v_call: TRBV4-2
d_call: TRBD2
clone_size: -
cdr3_aa: CASSHHARASGDYNEQFF
cdr3_nt: TGTGCCAGCAGCCATCACGCCCGAGCTAGCGGGGACTACAATGAGCAGTTCTTC

j_call: TRBJ1-4
v_call: TRBV6-1
d_call: -
clone_size: -
cdr3_aa: CASSEIGQGREKLFF
cdr3_nt: TGTGCCAGCAGTGAAATTGGGCAGGGAAGGGAAAAACTGTTTTTT

j_call: TRBJ1-6
v_call: TRBV11-3
d_call: TRBD1
clone_size: -
cdr3_aa: CASSLSDRGSNSPLHF
cdr3_nt: TGTGCCAGCAGCTTGTCAGACAGGGGGTCCAATTCACCCCTCCACTTT

j_call: TRBJ2-2
v_call: TRBV10-3
d_call: -
clone_size: -
cdr3_aa: CAITGTDTTGELFF
cdr3_nt: TGTGCCATCACCGGGACTGACACCACCGGGGAGCTGTTTTTT

j_call: TRBJ2-5
v_call: TRBV3-1/TRBV3-2
d_call: -
clone_size: -
cdr3_aa: CASSQDGGPRETQYF
cdr3_nt: TGTGCCAGCAGCCAAGATGGAGGGCCCCGGGAGACCCAGTACTTC

j_call: TRBJ1-2
v_call: TRBV9
d_call: -
clone_size: -
cdr3_aa: CASTRTDGWGHGYTF
cdr3_nt: TGTGCCAGCACGAGAACGGACGGTTGGGGGCATGGCTACACCTTC

j_call: TRBJ1-1
v_call: TRBV25-1
d_call: TRBD1
clone_size: -
cdr3_aa: CASSDYGPGQMKGAFF
cdr3_nt: TGTGCCAGCAGTGATTATGGGCCGGGACAGATGAAGGGGGCTTTCTTT

j_call: TRBJ2-7
v_call: TRBV9
d_call: -
clone_size: -
cdr3_aa: CASSSRQQDEQYF
cdr3_nt: TGTGCCAGCAGCTCCCGACAGCAGGACGAGCAGTACTTC

j_call: TRBJ2-2
v_call: TRBV27
d_call: TRBD2
clone_size: -
cdr3_aa: CASSFFPSGPGELFF
cdr3_nt: TGTGCCAGCAGTTTCTTTCCTAGCGGGCCCGGGGAGCTGTTTTTT

j_call: TRBJ2-5
v_call: TRBV7-9
d_call: -
clone_size: -
cdr3_aa: CASSGGAPRETQYF
cdr3_nt: TGTGCCAGCAGCGGCGGGGCACCCAGGGAGACCCAGTACTTC

j_call: TRBJ1-6
v_call: TRBV7-9
d_call: TRBD1
clone_size: -
cdr3_aa: CASSPGQDNSPLHF
cdr3_nt: TGTGCCAGCAGCCCGGGACAGGATAATTCACCCCTCCACTTT

j_call: TRBJ2-1
v_call: TRBV27
d_call: -
clone_size: -
cdr3_aa: CATRRSGKVNEQFF
cdr3_nt: TGTGCCACCAGAAGGTCAGGTAAAGTGAATGAGCAGTTCTTC

j_call: TRBJ2-7
v_call: TRBV6-5
d_call: TRBD1
clone_size: -
cdr3_aa: CASSHTGTEYEQYF
cdr3_nt: TGTGCCAGCAGCCATACCGGGACAGAGTACGAGCAGTACTTC

j_call: TRBJ2-2
v_call: TRBV9
d_call: TRBD1
clone_size: -
cdr3_aa: CASSVSRDRNTGELFF
cdr3_nt: TGTGCCAGCAGCGTGTCCCGGGACAGGAACACCGGGGAGCTGTTTTTT

j_call: TRBJ1-4
v_call: TRBV25-1
d_call: -
clone_size: -
cdr3_aa: CASSEYQGMGEKLFF
cdr3_nt: TGTGCCAGCAGTGAATATCAGGGTATGGGTGAAAAACTGTTTTTT